The 14 T cell receptor beta chains in this list originate from one sample, sequenced in a study of blood T cell repertoires in COVID-19. Libraries were prepared by immunoSEQ multiplex PCR; TCRdb keeps only in-frame clonotypes and omits some of them. The sample consists of some 250,000 clones, roughly 86% of them appearing once. Sequencing was performed on peripheral blood. The receptors here all came from a woman aged 65 to 85 with active or convalescent COVID-19.

This clone appeared a few times. Other DNA sequences in the sample encode the same CDR3. The chain recombines TRBV6-2 or TRBV6-3 with TRBJ1-2; no definite D call. Trimming left V 5 bases short and J 4 bases short, with 8 bases between. Germline CDR1 is MNHEY and CDR2 is SVGEGT. CDR3 length equals 12 residues. The CDR3 reads CASSLDSYGYTF. CDR3 sequence (DNA): TGTGCCAGCAGTCTTGATAGCTATGGCTACACCTTC.

This clone came up a few times. The rearrangement uses TRBV5-1 and TRBJ1-1; the match to TRBD1 covers 7 bases. The germline V gene encodes CDR1 SGHRS and CDR2 YFSETQ. The CDR3 runs 15 residues. J was trimmed by 3 bases and V by 7 bases; bases with no gene match: 12. The CDR3 protein is CASRTRQGMDTEAFF. The CDR3 nucleotides read TGCGCCAGCCGAACGAGACAGGGAATGGACACTGAAGCTTTCTTT.

This clone was seen once. This chain uses TRBV5-1 with TRBJ2-6, with 8 bases that match TRBD2. Looked up from germline, CDR1 is SGHRS and CDR2 is YFSETQ. This CDR3 has 15 residues. With V trimmed by 2 bases and J by 4 bases, 2 bases remained unmatched. This CDR3 is CASSFSGVGANVLTF. The CDR3 DNA reads as TGCGCCAGCAGCTTTAGCGGGGTGGGGGCCAACGTCCTGACTTTC.

This rearrangement joins TRBV20-1 to TRBJ2-1; D is possibly TRBD2 (5 bases). With 3 bases removed from V and 3 bases from J, the gap between germline ends came to 12 bases. This CDR3 spans 14 amino acids. Germline V lookup: CDR1 DFQATT, CDR2 SNEGSKA (reference sequence). CDR3 DNA: TGCAGTGCTAGTCAGACTATCTTCTACAATGAGCAGTTCTTC. Translated: CSASQTIFYNEQFF.

V and J are TRBV2 and TRBJ1-1; a possible D gene is TRBD1 (6 bases). Germline V gives CDR1 SNHLY, CDR2 FYNNEI. Trimming removed 7 bases from V and 2 bases from J, with 14 bases in between. The CDR3 runs 14 residues. The CDR3 DNA is TGTGCCAGCATGGCCGGGACACTTAACACTGAAGCTTTCTTT. Protein: CASMAGTLNTEAFF. The whole variable domain, remainder taken from reference TRBV2 and TRBJ1-1, is EPEVTQTPSHQVTQMGQEVILRCVPISNHLYFYWYRQILGQKVEFLVSFYNNEISEKSEIFDDQFSVERPDGSNFTLKIRSTKLEDSAMYFCASMAGTLNTEAFFGQGTRLTVV.

This clone appeared a few times. The chain has TRBV2 and TRBJ2-7; the match to TRBD1 covers 8 bases. Trimming at V came to 9 bases and at J to 5 bases, leaving 9 bases not matched to a gene. This CDR3 has 13 amino acids. The germline gives CDR1 SNHLY, CDR2 FYNNEI. DNA of the CDR3: TGTGCCAGTCAGGCAGGGGGCGACCACGAGCAGTACTTC. Its translation: CASQAGGDHEQYF.

This clone was counted a few times. V usage is TRBV5-6 and J usage is TRBJ1-5; 7 bases agree with TRBD1. Trimming took 3 bases from V and 0 from J; bases not matched to a gene: 3. The CDR3 is 15 amino acids. In germline, CDR1 is SGHDT, CDR2 YYEEEE. CDR3 bases: TGTGCCAGCAGCTGGGGGACAGTTAGCAATCAGCCCCAGCATTTT. Encoded protein: CASSWGTVSNQPQHF.

The chain recombines TRBV19 with TRBJ2-1, with D tentatively TRBD1 (6 bases). CDR1 is LNHDA and CDR2 is SQIVND in the germline V gene (reference sequence). There are 12 residues in the CDR3. Between the trimmed V and J ends, which lost 4 bases and 9 bases, there was a span of 10 bases. CDR3 residues: CASSSLGGEQFF. The CDR3 coding sequence is TGTGCCAGTAGTAGCTTAGGGGGTGAGCAGTTCTTC.

The J gene is TRBJ2-2, the V gene TRBV5-1; possibly TRBD1 for D (6 bases). CDR1 SGHRS and CDR2 YFSETQ come from the germline V gene. Trimming took off 3 bases at V and 0 bases at J, with 12 bases between the two ends. CDR3 length: 16 amino acids. The DNA of the CDR3 is TGCGCCAGCAGCTGGCAGGGGACCTCGAACACCGGGGAGCTGTTTTTT. Translation gives CASSWQGTSNTGELFF.

Here the CDR3 DNA reads TGTGCCAGCAGCATGAGGGGGTCTTATCACACTGAAGCTTTCTTT. Its protein product is CASSMRGSYHTEAFF. V is TRBV5-6 and J is TRBJ1-1, with D maybe TRBD1 (6 bases). V lost 4 bases, J lost 3 bases, and 16 bases lay in between. Looked up from germline, CDR1 is SGHDT and CDR2 is YYEEEE. CDR3 length: 15 residues. Filled out from reference TRBV5-6 and TRBJ1-1, the complete variable domain reads DAGVTQSPTHLIKTRGQQVTLRCSPKSGHDTVSWYQQALGQGPQFIFQYYEEEERQRGNFPDRFSGHQFPNYSSELNVNALLLGDSALYLCASSMRGSYHTEAFFGQGTRLTVV.

V and J are TRBV27 and TRBJ1-2; D ambiguous. The CDR3 length is 12 residues. The ends were cut back, 4 bases at V and 5 bases at J, with 8 bases in the middle. CDR1 and CDR2 (germline): MNHEY, SMNVEV (reference sequence). The CDR3 DNA follows: TGTGCCAGCAGTTGGGCGCTGTATGGCTACACCTTC. As protein: CASSWALYGYTF.

V and J are TRBV7-8 and TRBJ1-2; D is uncertain. The CDR3 has 14 residues. The germline gives CDR1 SGHVS, CDR2 FQNEAQ. V was trimmed by 5 bases and J by 2 bases, leaving 12 bases between them. The CDR3 is CASSREAGNYGYTF. The CDR3 nucleotides are TGTGCCAGCAGCCGGGAGGCCGGCAACTATGGCTACACCTTC.

The chain couples TRBV27 to TRBJ1-4; possible D gene TRBD1, 6 bases. V lost 4 bases, J lost 7 bases, and 13 bases lay in between. CDR3 length equals 14 residues. The germline V gene encodes CDR1 MNHEY and CDR2 SMNVEV (reference sequence). The chain's CDR3 is CASSSVTGSEKLFF. CDR3 nucleotides: TGTGCCAGCAGTTCGGTGACAGGCTCTGAAAAACTGTTTTTT.

The V and J genes are TRBV5-6 and TRBJ1-4, with TRBD1 identical over 7 bases. Germline V CDR1 and CDR2: SGHDT, YYEEEE. The CDR3 runs to 16 residues. With 1 base clipped from V and 4 bases from J, the junction kept 7 bases outside the gene matches. The CDR3 region is CASSLIQGRGNEKLFF. As DNA, the CDR3 is TGTGCCAGCAGCTTGATACAGGGGCGAGGTAATGAAAAACTGTTTTTT.